A single TCR beta chain is shown here with its context. J lost 2 bases, V lost 2 bases, and 2 bases had no gene match. The germline V gene has CDR1 MDHEN and CDR2 SYDVKM. The CDR3 spans 14 residues. The data were obtained in a study of identical twins. In every case, the donor was a healthy Caucasian. Template switching added a universal primer site, and cDNA bore unique molecular identifiers. MiXCR was run by TCRdb on the 5' RACE reads, yielding one entry per CDR3 protein. Among 420,000 or so distinct CDR3 sequences listed, roughly 18% were seen once. The V and J genes are TRBV28 and TRBJ1-2; 7 bases agree with TRBD1. This TCR was recovered from a man over 45 in good health. Sequencing input: naive T cells sorted from blood. The CDR3 protein is CASSLIQGNYGYTF. CDR3 DNA sequence: TGTGCCAGCAGTTTAATACAGGGGAACTATGGCTACACCTTC.